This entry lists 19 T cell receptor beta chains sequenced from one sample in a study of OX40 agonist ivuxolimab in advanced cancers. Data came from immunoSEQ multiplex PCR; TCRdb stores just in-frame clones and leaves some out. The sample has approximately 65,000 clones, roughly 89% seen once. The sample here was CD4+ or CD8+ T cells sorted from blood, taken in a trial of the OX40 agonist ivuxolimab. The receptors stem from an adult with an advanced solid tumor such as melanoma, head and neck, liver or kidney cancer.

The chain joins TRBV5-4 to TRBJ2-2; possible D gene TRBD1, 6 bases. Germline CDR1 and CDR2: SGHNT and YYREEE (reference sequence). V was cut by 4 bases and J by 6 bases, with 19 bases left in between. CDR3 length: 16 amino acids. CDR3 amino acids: CASSPSLTGNSGELFF. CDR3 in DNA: TGTGCCAGCAGCCCGTCGTTGACAGGCAATTCCGGGGAGCTGTTTTTT. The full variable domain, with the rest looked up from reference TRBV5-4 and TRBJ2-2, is ETGVTQSPTHLIKTRGQQVTLRCSSQSGHNTVSWYQQALGQGPQFIFQYYREEENGRGNFPPRFSGLQFPNYSSELNVNALELDDSALYLCASSPSLTGNSGELFFGEGSRLTVL.

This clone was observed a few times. CDR3 residues: CASSLEGRASGELFF. DNA of the CDR3: TGTGCCAGCAGCTTAGAGGGGCGGGCATCCGGGGAGCTGTTTTTT. The V gene is TRBV7-9, the J gene TRBJ2-2; D could derive from TRBD1 or TRBD2 (5 bases each). This CDR3 contains 15 residues. Trimming stripped 1 base from V and 6 bases from J, with 12 bases between. Per germline, CDR1 SEHNR and CDR2 FQNEAQ (reference sequence).

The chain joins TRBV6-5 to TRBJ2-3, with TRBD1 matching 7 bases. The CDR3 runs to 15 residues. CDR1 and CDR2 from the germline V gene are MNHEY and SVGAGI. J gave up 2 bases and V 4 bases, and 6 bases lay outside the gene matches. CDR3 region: CASSSPTGLTDTQYF. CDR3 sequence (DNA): TGTGCCAGCAGTTCCCCGACAGGGCTCACAGATACGCAGTATTTT.

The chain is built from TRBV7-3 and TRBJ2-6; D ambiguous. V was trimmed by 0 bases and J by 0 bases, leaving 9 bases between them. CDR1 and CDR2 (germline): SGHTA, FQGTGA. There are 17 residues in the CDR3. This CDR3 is CASSLTPLLSGANVLTF. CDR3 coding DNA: TGTGCCAGCAGCTTAACACCCCTTCTCTCTGGGGCCAACGTCCTGACTTTC. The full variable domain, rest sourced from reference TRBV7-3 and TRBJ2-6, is GAGVSQTPSNKVTEKGKYVELRCDPISGHTALYWYRQSLGQGPEFLIYFQGTGAADDSGLPNDRFFAVRPEGSVSTLKIQRTERGDSAVYLCASSLTPLLSGANVLTFGAGSRLTVL.

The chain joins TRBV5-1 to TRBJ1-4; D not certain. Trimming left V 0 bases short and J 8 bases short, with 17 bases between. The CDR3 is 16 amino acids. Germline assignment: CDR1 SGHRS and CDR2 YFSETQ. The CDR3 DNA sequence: TGCGCCAGCAGCTTGGCCACGGCTCGTGAAACCGAAAAACTGTTTTTT. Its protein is CASSLATARETEKLFF.

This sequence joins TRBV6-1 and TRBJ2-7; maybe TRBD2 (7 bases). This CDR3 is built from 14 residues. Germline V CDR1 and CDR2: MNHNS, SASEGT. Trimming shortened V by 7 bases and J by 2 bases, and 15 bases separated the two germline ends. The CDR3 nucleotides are TGTGCCAGCACCGAGGGGGGGATAACCTACGAGCAGTACTTC. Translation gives CASTEGGITYEQYF.

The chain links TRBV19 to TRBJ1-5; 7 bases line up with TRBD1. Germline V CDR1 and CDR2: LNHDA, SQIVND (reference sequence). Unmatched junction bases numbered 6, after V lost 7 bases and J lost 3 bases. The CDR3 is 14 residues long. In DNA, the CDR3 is TGTGCCAGTACCAGGGGGAATACCAATCAGCCCCAGCATTTT. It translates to CASTRGNTNQPQHF.

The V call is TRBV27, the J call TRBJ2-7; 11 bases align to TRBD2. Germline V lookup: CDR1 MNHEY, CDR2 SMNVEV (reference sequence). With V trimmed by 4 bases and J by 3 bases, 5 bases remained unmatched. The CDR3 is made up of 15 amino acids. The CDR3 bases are TGTGCCAGCAGTTCCCGACTAGCGGGGAACTACGAGCAGTACTTC. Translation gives CASSSRLAGNYEQYF.

The CDR3 sequence is CASKGLGTGELFF. In nucleotides, the CDR3 is TGTGCCAGCAAAGGGTTGGGAACCGGGGAGCTGTTTTTT. This chain links TRBV2 with TRBJ2-2; D unresolved. The CDR3 extends over 13 amino acids. V lost 7 bases and J 5 bases, leaving 11 bases between the germline ends. Germline lookup yields CDR1 SNHLY and CDR2 FYNNEI.

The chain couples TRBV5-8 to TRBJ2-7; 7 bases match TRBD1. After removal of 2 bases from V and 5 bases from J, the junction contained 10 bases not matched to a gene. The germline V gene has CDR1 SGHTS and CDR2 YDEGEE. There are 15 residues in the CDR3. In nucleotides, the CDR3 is TGTGCCAGCAGCTTACACGACAGGGTTTATCACGAGCAGTACTTC. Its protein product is CASSLHDRVYHEQYF.

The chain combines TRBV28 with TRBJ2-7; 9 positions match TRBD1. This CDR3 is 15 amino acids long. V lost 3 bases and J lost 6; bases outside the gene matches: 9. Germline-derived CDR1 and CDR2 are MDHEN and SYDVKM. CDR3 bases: TGTGCCAGCAGTTTCTTTAACAGGGGGCGGATCGAGCAGTACTTC. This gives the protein CASSFFNRGRIEQYF.

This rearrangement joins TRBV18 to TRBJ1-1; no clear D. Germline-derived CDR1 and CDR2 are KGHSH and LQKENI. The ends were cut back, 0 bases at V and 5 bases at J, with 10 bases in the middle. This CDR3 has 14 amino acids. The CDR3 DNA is TGTGCCAGCTCACCACCGCAGAGTCGGACTGAAGCTTTCTTT. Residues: CASSPPQSRTEAFF.

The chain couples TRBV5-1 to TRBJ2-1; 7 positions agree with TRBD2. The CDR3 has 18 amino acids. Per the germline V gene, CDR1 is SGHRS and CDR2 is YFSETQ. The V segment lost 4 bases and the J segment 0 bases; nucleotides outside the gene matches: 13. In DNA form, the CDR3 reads TGCGCCAGCAGCATGACTGGCGGGGGAATGAGCTCCTACAATGAGCAGTTCTTC. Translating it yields CASSMTGGGMSSYNEQFF.

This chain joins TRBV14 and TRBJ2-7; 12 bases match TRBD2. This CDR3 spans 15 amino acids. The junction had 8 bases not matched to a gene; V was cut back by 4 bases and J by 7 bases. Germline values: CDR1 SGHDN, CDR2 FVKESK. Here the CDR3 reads CASSRPSGGAWEQYF. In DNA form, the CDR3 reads TGTGCCAGCAGCCGACCTAGCGGGGGGGCCTGGGAGCAGTACTTC.

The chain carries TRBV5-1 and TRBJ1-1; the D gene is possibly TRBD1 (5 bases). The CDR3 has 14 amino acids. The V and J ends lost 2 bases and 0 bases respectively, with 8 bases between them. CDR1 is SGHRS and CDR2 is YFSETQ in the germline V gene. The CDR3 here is CASSLGTLNTEAFF. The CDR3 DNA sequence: TGCGCCAGCAGCTTAGGGACTCTGAACACTGAAGCTTTCTTT.

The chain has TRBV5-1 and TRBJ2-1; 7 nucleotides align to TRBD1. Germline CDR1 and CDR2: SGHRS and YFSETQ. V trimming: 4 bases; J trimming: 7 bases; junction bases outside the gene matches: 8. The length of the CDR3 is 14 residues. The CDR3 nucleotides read TGCGCCAGCAGCACCGGACCGACAGGGAATGAGCAGTTCTTC. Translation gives CASSTGPTGNEQFF. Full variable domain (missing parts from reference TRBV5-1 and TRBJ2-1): KAGVTQTPRYLIKTRGQQVTLSCSPISGHRSVSWYQQTPGQGLQFLFEYFSETQRNKGNFPGRFSGRQFSNSRSEMNVSTLELGDSALYLCASSTGPTGNEQFFGPGTRLTVL.

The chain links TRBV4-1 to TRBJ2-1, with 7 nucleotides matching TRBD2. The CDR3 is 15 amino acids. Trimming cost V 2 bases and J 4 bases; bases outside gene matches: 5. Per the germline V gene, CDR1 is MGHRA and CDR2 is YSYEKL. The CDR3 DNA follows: TGCGCCAGCAGCCAACCTGCTAGCGGTTACAATGAGCAGTTCTTC. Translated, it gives CASSQPASGYNEQFF.

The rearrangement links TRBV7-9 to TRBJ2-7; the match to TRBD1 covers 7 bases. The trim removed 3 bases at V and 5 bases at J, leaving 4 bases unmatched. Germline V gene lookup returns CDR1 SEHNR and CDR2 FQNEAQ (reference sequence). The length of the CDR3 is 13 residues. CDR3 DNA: TGTGCCAGCAGCTTTAATAGGGGGCACGAGCAGTACTTC. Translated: CASSFNRGHEQYF.

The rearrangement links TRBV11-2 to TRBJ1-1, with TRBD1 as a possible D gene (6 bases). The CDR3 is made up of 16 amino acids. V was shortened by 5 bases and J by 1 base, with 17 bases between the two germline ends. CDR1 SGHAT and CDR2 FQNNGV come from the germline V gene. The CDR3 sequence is CASSALPGQRNTEAFF. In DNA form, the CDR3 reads TGTGCCAGCAGCGCCTTACCGGGACAACGGAACACTGAAGCTTTCTTT.